A single sample gave rise to the 4 T cell receptor beta chains below, sequenced in a study of response to subunit inactivated influenza vaccine. TCRdb recomputed calls from the RT-PCR reads with MiXCR, one row per CDR3 protein. This table has fewer than 700,000 distinct CDR3 sequences, 10% to 15% appearing once. This material consisted of PBMCs from blood, taken roughly 6 weeks after vaccination. These receptor sequences come from a man in his forties or fifties who received an inactivated influenza vaccine.

This clonotype was picked up a small number of times. The chain combines TRBV10-3 with TRBJ2-7; TRBD1 agrees at 7 bases. V was pared by 3 bases and J by 2 bases, with 4 bases of the junction left unmatched. The CDR3 is made up of 14 amino acids. Per germline, CDR1 ENHRY and CDR2 SYGVKD. The CDR3 DNA reads as TGTGCCATCAGTGAACGGGACAGACCCTACGAGCAGTACTTC. It specifies CAISERDRPYEQYF.

CDR3 protein: CASSLTTENIQYF. The CDR3 DNA sequence: TGCGCCAGCAGCTTGACGACAGAAAACATTCAGTACTTC. This chain uses TRBV5-1 with TRBJ2-4, with a possible D match to TRBD1 (5 bases). Germline V lookup: CDR1 SGHRS, CDR2 YFSETQ. This CDR3 region has 13 residues. V lost 1 base to trimming and J lost 5 bases, with 7 bases between them.

The rearrangement joins TRBV15 to TRBJ2-4; a possible D gene is TRBD2 (6 bases). The V gene lost 3 bases and the J gene lost 10 bases, with 19 bases spanning the gap. Germline CDR1 and CDR2: LNHNV and YYDKDF (reference sequence). CDR3 length: 15 amino acids. The CDR3 DNA sequence: TGTGCCACCAGCAGTGTGGCGGGTAGTGGGGGGATTCAGTACTTC. Translated, it gives CATSSVAGSGGIQYF.

This clonotype was seen a few times. The chain is built from TRBV6-2 or TRBV6-3 and TRBJ2-1; TRBD2 might be the D (6 bases). CDR1 MNHEY and CDR2 SVGEGT come from the germline V gene. This CDR3 contains 15 residues. Trimming pared 1 base from V and 0 bases from J, leaving 7 bases between. CDR3 protein: CASSYLRGSYNEQFF. The CDR3 nucleotides are TGTGCCAGCAGTTACTTGCGGGGCTCCTACAATGAGCAGTTCTTC.